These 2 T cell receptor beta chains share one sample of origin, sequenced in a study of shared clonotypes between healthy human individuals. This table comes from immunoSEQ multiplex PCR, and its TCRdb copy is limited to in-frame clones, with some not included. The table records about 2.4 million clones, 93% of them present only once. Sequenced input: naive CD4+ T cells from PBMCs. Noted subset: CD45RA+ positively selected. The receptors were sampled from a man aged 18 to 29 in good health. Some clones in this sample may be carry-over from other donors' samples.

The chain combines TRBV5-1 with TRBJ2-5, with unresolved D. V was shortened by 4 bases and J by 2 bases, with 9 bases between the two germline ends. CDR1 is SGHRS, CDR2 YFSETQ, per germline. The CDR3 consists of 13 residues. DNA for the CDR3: TGCGCCAGCAGCACCGGGTGGCAAGAGACCCAGTACTTC. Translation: CASSTGWQETQYF.

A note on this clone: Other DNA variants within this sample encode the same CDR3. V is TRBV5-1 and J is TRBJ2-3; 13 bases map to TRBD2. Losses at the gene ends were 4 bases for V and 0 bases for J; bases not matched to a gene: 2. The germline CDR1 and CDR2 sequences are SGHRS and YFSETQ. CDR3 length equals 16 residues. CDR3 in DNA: TGCGCCAGCAGCGAGGGACTAGCGGGGAGCACAGATACGCAGTATTTT. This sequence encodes CASSEGLAGSTDTQYF. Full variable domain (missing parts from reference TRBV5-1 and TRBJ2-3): KAGVTQTPRYLIKTRGQQVTLSCSPISGHRSVSWYQQTPGQGLQFLFEYFSETQRNKGNFPGRFSGRQFSNSRSEMNVSTLELGDSALYLCASSEGLAGSTDTQYFGPGTRLTVL.